This paragraph covers one TCR beta chain sequence. This clonotype has more than one count but fewer than ten. Its antigen is not yet known. No much larger clone exists at a distance of one base, and base qualities are not known. The TCR beta CDR3 regions were amplified from the RNA transcripts. The first round of RT-PCR for the TCR CDR3 was performed with the HTBI primer set and the Qiagen OneStep RT-PCR kit. A second multiplex PCR round built the libraries, followed by size selection and purification. Sequencing of the libraries was done on an Illumina HiSeq2000 using paired-end 100 bp reads. The paper's processing steps were these. SOAPnuke was used to process the raw data, removing reads that contained adapters or uncalled bases, had a mean Phred below 15, or lacked an exact match to the constant primer or identifier. High-quality paired reads were merged using COPE v1.2.5, and each unique nucleotide sequence was defined as a clonotype. MiTCR v1.1 was used to align clonotypes to the IMGT TRBV, TRBD and TRBJ reference segments. Only V-J combinations with frequency above 0.0001, covering about 99% of repertoires, were analysed. The TCS score was defined as the ratio of F50 (clonal expansion) to E x V (chaos), calculated using BLOSUM62-based TCRdist between CDR3 peptides within each V-J. Welch's t-statistics and random forest reduced 500 to 650 V-J features to some 14, which were used in a naive Bayes classifier (R e1071). TCRdb reprocessed the public reads (quality trimming at Q25 with fastp, clone calling with MiXCR) and kept in-frame beta chains. Identical CDR3 proteins give one entry, which carries the most common genes and DNA. None of the V and J calls come from the authors' own analysis; TCRdb made them. For this sample there are roughly 640,000 distinct CDR3 sequences; approximately 16% appear just once. Roughly 3.4% of the sample is in the top ten clones.

The entry originates in a study of T cells in Graves' hyperthyroidism and ophthalmopathy (dated by TCRdb to between 2018 and 2020). About the full investigation: Peripheral blood was collected at initial diagnosis, before any treatment. According to the paper, TCR Vbeta CDR3 sequencing was carried out on 135 peripheral blood samples, which came from over 40 ophthalmopathy, under 80 hyperthyroidism and some 17 progressor patients. In addition, the study compared T-cell repertoires in thyroid tissue and in blood from five to seven Graves' hyperthyroidism patients. The roughly 94 discovery patients were randomly split 7:3 into training and test sets. Once sampling was done, hyperthyroidism patients were given methimazole at a starting dose of 30 mg daily, whereas ophthalmopathy patients were given high-dose intravenous methylprednisolone. A discovery cohort of roughly 100 patients, about 40 with Graves' ophthalmopathy and about 60 with stable Graves' hyperthyroidism, was used to find distinguishing TCR V-J signatures. Prospective prediction of ophthalmopathy was tested in an independent validation cohort of 18 to 20 hyperthyroidism patients and 17 patients who later progressed to ophthalmopathy. Overall results and qualifications from the work: Sample size was not statistically predetermined, and investigators were not blinded to group allocation. In validation, the model predicted progression to ophthalmopathy with around 71% sensitivity and about 73% specificity, a median of 6.5 months before onset. Ophthalmopathy was separated from stable hyperthyroidism by a 13 V-J signature model, with approximately 86% sensitivity and roughly 81% specificity obtained in cross-validation and 80%/75% obtained in testing. Most expanded thyroid clonotypes (frequency above 0.001) were also detected in blood, suggesting blood repertoires may reflect thyroid immune responses.

Ophthalmopathy patients had moderately to severely active disease, with a Clinical Activity Score of 3 or more, a NOSPECS grade of 4 or more, and a disease duration of less than 3 months. The study excluded patients with uncontrolled infections, other autoimmune diseases, pregnancy or lactation. Diagnoses relied on clinical symptoms, serum thyroxine and TRAb, thyroid ultrasound and orbital computed tomography. PBMCs were isolated from about 9.1 ml of fresh peripheral blood by Ficoll-Paque density gradient centrifugation. Total RNA was extracted with Trizol reagent, and quality was checked on an Agilent 2100 Bioanalyzer. The CDR3, from cysteine to phenylalanine, totals 17 residues. This entry keeps only the CDR3 DNA: 51 bases, framed from base 1. CDR1 and CDR2 are drawn from the germline V gene (reference sequence): MNHEY, SMNVEV. V ends up 5 bases short and J 0 bases short, with an unmatched junction base count of 10.

The sequence joins TRBV27 to TRBJ1-5; 7 middle bases align to TRBD1. This TCR came from a woman aged 40 to 50 with Graves' ophthalmopathy. The sequencing sample was made of blood. The CDR3 amino acid sequence is: CASSPTMTGLSNQPQHF. Read as DNA, the sequence is TGTGCCAGCAGTCCGACTATGACAGGGCTTAGCAATCAGCCCCAGCATTTT.